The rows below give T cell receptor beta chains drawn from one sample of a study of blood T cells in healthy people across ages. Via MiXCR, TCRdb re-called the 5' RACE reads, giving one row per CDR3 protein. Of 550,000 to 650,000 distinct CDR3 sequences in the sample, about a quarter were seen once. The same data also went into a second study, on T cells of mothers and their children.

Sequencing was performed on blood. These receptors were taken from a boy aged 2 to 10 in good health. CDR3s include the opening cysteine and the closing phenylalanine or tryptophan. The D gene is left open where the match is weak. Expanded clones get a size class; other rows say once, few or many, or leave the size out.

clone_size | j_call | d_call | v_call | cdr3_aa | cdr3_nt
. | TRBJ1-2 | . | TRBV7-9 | CASSPPGANYGYTF | TGTGCCAGCAGCCCACCCGGGGCCAACTATGGCTACACCTTC
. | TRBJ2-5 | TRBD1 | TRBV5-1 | CASSSLRQGLTLEETQYF | TGCGCCAGCAGCTCCCTCCGACAGGGCCTAACATTGGAAGAGACCCAGTACTTC
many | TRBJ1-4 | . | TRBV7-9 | CASSRSLLATNEKLFF | TGTGCCAGCAGCCGCAGCCTCCTGGCGACTAATGAAAAACTGTTTTTT
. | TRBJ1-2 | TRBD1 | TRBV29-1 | CSVPTGGFYGYTF | TGCAGCGTCCCGACAGGGGGCTTCTATGGCTACACCTTC
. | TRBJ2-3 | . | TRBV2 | CASSDDSSTDTQYF | TGTGCCAGCAGCGATGATTCATCCACAGATACGCAGTATTTT
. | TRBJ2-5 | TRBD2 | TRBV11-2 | CASSLGTSAETQYF | TGTGCCAGCAGCTTAGGGACTAGCGCAGAGACCCAGTACTTC
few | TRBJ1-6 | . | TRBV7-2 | CASSFRDGIYNSPLHF | TGTGCCAGCAGCTTCCGGGACGGAATTTATAATTCACCCCTCCACTTT
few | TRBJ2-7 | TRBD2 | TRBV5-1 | CASSLAASGTYNYEQYF | TGCGCCAGCAGCTTGGCCGCTAGCGGGACCTATAATTACGAGCAGTACTTC
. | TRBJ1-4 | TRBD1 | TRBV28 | CASSLQGALGEKLFF | TGTGCCAGCAGTCTCCAGGGGGCACTCGGGGAAAAACTGTTTTTT
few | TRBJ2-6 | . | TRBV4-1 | CASSQGSGAGANVLTF | TGCGCCAGCAGCCAAGGGTCAGGGGCTGGGGCCAACGTCCTGACTTTC
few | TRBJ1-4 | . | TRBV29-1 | CSVEDRGLNEKLFF | TGCAGCGTTGAAGATCGGGGGCTTAATGAAAAACTGTTTTTT
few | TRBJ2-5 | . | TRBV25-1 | CASKKGGYQETQYF | TGTGCCAGCAAAAAGGGGGGTTACCAAGAGACCCAGTACTTC
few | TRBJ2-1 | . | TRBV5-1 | CASSLMPSGAEQFF | TGCGCCAGCAGCTTGATGCCATCAGGGGCCGAGCAGTTCTTC
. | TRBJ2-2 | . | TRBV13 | CASSSDSANTGELFF | TGTGCCAGCAGCTCGGACAGCGCGAACACCGGGGAGCTGTTTTTT
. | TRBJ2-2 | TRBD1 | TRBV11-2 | CASSETGGRRTGELFF | TGTGCCAGCAGCGAAACAGGGGGCCGTAGGACCGGGGAGCTGTTTTTT
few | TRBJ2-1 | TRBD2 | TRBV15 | CATSRDSGLAGLSYNEQFF | TGTGCCACCAGCAGAGATTCCGGACTAGCGGGCCTCTCCTACAATGAGCAGTTCTTC
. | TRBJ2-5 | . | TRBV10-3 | CAISDGEETQYF | TGTGCCATCAGTGATGGAGAAGAGACCCAGTACTTC
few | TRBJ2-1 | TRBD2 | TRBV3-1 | CASSRANLAGLFYNEQFF | TGTGCCAGCAGCCGGGCAAACCTAGCGGGTTTATTCTACAATGAGCAGTTCTTC
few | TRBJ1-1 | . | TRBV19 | CASKRTGWNTEAFF | TGTGCCAGTAAGAGAACAGGTTGGAACACTGAAGCTTTCTTT
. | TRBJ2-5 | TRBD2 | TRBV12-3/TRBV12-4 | CASTDFGREETQYF | TGTGCCAGCACCGATTTCGGGAGGGAAGAGACCCAGTACTTC
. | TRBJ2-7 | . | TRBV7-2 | CASSSDYWSSYEQYF | TGTGCCAGCAGCTCGGACTATTGGAGCTCCTACGAGCAGTACTTC
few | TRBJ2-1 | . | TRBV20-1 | CSARRLEFEQFF | TGCAGTGCTAGAAGGCTAGAGTTTGAGCAGTTCTTC
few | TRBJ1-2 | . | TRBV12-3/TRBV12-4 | CASSFVGGSYGYTF | TGTGCCAGCAGTTTCGTCGGGGGCAGCTATGGCTACACCTTC
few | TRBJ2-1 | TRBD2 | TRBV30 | CAWSLTGTSGINEQFF | TGTGCCTGGAGTTTAACCGGGACTAGCGGGATAAATGAGCAGTTCTTC
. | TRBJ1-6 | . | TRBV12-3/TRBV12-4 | CASSHQGPKGALHF | TGTGCCAGCAGTCACCAGGGGCCTAAGGGGGCCCTCCACTTT
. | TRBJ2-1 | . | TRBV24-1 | CATSDADKGGYNEQFF | TGTGCCACCAGTGACGCCGACAAAGGGGGTTACAATGAGCAGTTCTTC
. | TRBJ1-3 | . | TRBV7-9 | CASSSDFSGNTIYF | TGTGCCAGCAGCTCAGACTTCTCTGGAAACACCATATATTTT
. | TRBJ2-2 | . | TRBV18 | CASSPQQPNTGELFF | TGTGCCAGCTCACCACAGCAGCCCAACACCGGGGAGCTGTTTTTT
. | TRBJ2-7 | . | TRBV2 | CASSGSISYEQYF | TGTGCCAGCAGTGGGAGTATCTCCTACGAGCAGTACTTC
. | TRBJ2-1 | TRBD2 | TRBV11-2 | CASSSFRLAGNYNEQFF | TGTGCCAGCAGCTCGTTCCGCTTAGCGGGGAACTACAATGAGCAGTTCTTC
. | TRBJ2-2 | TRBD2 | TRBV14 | CASSQVAGSNTGELFF | TGTGCCAGCAGCCAAGTAGCGGGTTCGAACACCGGGGAGCTGTTTTTT
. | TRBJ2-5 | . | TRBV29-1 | CSVRGRLAQETQYF | TGCAGCGTTAGGGGGAGGCTGGCACAAGAGACCCAGTACTTC
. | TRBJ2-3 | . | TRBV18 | CASSPGGADTQYF | TGTGCCAGCAGCCCCGGAGGCGCAGATACGCAGTATTTT
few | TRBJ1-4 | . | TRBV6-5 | CASSYSTWAPGEKLFF | TGTGCCAGCAGTTACTCGACCTGGGCCCCGGGGGAAAAACTGTTTTTT
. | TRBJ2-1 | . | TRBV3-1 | CASSQGTPGINEQFF | TGTGCCAGCAGCCAAGGGACCCCCGGGATCAATGAGCAGTTCTTC
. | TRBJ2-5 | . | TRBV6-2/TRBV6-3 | CASSPSGSWYQETQYF | TGTGCCAGCAGCCCATCCGGCAGTTGGTACCAAGAGACCCAGTACTTC
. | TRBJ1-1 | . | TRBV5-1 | CASSLDSLNTEAFF | TGTGCCAGCAGTCTTGACAGTCTGAACACTGAAGCTTTCTTT
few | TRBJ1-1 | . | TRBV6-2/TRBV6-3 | CASSYSTEAFF | TGTGCCAGCAGTTACTCGACTGAAGCTTTCTTT
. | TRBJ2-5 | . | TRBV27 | CASSFGSGEETQYF | TGTGCCAGCAGTTTCGGTAGCGGAGAAGAGACCCAGTACTTC
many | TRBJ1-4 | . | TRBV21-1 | CASSSPDGNEKLFF | TGTGCCAGCAGCTCTCCGGACGGTAATGAAAAACTGTTTTTT
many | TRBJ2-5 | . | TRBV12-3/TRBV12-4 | CASSSLERTETQYF | TGTGCCAGCAGTAGCCTCGAGCGGACAGAGACCCAGTACTTC
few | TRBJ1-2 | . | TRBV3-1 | CASSRETPREGYTF | TGTGCCAGCAGCCGAGAAACACCCCGAGAAGGCTACACCTTC
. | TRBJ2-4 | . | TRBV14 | CASSRNRGGGIQYF | TGTGCCAGCAGCCGCAACAGGGGAGGGGGCATTCAGTACTTC
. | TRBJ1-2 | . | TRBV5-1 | CASRDPGRAGYTF | TGCGCCAGCCGTGACCCAGGAAGGGCTGGCTACACCTTC
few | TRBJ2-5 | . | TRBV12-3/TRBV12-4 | CASSQPTVQKETQYF | TGTGCCAGCAGCCAACCGACAGTACAGAAAGAGACCCAGTACTTC
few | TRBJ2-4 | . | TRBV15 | CATSREAGPNIQYF | TGTGCCACCAGCAGAGAGGCAGGGCCAAACATTCAGTACTTC
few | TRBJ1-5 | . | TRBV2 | CASSGLEGGGQPQHF | TGTGCCAGCAGTGGGTTGGAGGGGGGTGGGCAGCCCCAGCATTTT
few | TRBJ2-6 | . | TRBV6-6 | CASSFRRGSGANVLTF | TGTGCCAGCAGTTTTCGACGTGGCTCTGGGGCCAACGTCCTGACTTTC
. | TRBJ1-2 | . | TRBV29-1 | CSVVRWDNYGYTF | TGCAGCGTTGTGAGGTGGGATAACTATGGCTACACCTTC
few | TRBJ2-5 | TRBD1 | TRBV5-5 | CASSFGQAQETQYF | TGTGCCAGCAGCTTCGGACAGGCTCAAGAGACCCAGTACTTC
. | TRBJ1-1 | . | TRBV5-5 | CASREEANTEAFF | TGTGCCAGCAGGGAGGAAGCTAACACTGAAGCTTTCTTT
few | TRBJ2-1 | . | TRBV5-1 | CASSARRDNEQFF | TGCGCCAGCAGCGCCAGAAGAGACAATGAGCAGTTCTTC
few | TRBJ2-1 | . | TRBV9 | CASSFSGTLNYNEQFF | TGTGCCAGCAGCTTTAGCGGCACCCTCAACTACAATGAGCAGTTCTTC
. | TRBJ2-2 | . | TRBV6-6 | CASSASPAGAGELFF | TGTGCCAGCAGTGCCTCGCCTGCGGGCGCCGGGGAGCTGTTTTTT